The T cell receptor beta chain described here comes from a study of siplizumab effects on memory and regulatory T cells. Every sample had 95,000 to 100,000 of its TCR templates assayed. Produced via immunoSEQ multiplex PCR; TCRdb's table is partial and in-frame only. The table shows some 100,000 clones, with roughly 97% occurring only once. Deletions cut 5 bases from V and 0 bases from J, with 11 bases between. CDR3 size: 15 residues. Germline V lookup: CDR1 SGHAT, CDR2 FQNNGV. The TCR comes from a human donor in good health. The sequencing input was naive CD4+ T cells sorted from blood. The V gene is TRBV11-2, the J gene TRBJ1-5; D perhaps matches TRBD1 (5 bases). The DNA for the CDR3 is TGTGCCAGCAGCCCGGGGACCCCTAGCAATCAGCCCCAGCATTTT. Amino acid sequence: CASSPGTPSNQPQHF.